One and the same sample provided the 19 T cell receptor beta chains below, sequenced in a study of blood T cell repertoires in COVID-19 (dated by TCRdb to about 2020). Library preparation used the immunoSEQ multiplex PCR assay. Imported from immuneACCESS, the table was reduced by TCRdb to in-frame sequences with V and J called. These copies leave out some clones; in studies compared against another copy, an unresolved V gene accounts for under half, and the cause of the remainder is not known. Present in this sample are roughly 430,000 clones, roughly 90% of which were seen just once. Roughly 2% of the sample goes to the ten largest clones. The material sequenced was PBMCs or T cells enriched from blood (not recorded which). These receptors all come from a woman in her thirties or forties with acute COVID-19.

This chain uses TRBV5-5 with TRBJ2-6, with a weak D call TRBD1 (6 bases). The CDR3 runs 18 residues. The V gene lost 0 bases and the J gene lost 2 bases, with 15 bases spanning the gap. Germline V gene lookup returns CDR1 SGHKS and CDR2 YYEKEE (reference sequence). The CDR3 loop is CASSLGPGADPGANVLTF. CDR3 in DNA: TGTGCCAGCAGCTTGGGCCCAGGGGCGGACCCTGGGGCCAACGTCCTGACTTTC.

The CDR3, as DNA: TGCGCCAGCAGCGGAAGACAGGGGGCCTCCTACGAGCAGTACTTC. Amino acid sequence: CASSGRQGASYEQYF. The chain employs TRBV5-1 and TRBJ2-7, with 10 bases aligning to TRBD1. J gave up 0 bases and V 4 bases, and 4 bases lay outside the gene matches. Germline V gives CDR1 SGHRS, CDR2 YFSETQ. The CDR3 has 15 amino acids. The entire variable domain, with the rest obtained from reference TRBV5-1 and TRBJ2-7, is as follows: KAGVTQTPRYLIKTRGQQVTLSCSPISGHRSVSWYQQTPGQGLQFLFEYFSETQRNKGNFPGRFSGRQFSNSRSEMNVSTLELGDSALYLCASSGRQGASYEQYFGPGTRLTVT.

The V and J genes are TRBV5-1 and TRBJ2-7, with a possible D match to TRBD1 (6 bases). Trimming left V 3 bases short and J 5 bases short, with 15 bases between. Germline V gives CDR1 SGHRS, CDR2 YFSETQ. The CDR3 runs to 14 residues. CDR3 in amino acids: CASSYGTSSDEQYF. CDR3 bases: TGCGCCAGCAGCTACGGGACATCTTCCGACGAGCAGTACTTC.

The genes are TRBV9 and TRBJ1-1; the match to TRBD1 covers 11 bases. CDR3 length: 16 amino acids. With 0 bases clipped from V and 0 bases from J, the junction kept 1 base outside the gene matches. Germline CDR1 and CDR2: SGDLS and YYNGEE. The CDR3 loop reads CASSVGDRGVNTEAFF. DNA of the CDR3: TGTGCCAGCAGCGTAGGGGACAGGGGGGTGAACACTGAAGCTTTCTTT.

The DNA of the CDR3 is TGTGCCAGCAGCTTGGTGGACAGTAAAGAGACCCAGTACTTC. Amino acids: CASSLVDSKETQYF. The chain recombines TRBV11-2 with TRBJ2-5; a weak D match, TRBD1 (6 bases). Looked up from germline, CDR1 is SGHAT and CDR2 is FQNNGV. The CDR3 is 14 amino acids. Trimming pared 3 bases from V and 3 bases from J, leaving 11 bases between.

CDR3 sequence (DNA): TGTGCCAGCAGTGGACAGTTGAACACTGAAGCTTTCTTT. Its translation is CASSGQLNTEAFF. The rearrangement links TRBV12-3 or TRBV12-4 to TRBJ1-1; D might be TRBD1 (6 bases). With 5 bases removed from V and 0 bases from J, the gap between germline ends came to 7 bases. There are 13 residues in the CDR3.

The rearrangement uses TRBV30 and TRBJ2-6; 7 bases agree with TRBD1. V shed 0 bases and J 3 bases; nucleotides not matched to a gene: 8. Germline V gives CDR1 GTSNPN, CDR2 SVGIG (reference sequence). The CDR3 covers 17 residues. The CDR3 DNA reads TGTGCCTGGAGTGTACCCGCAACAGGGGTTGGGGCCAACGTCCTGACTTTC. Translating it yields CAWSVPATGVGANVLTF.

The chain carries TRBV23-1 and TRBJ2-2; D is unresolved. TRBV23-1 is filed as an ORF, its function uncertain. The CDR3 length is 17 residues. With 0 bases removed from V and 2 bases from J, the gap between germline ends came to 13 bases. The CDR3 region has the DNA TGCGCCAGCAGTCAATCTCCTGGGCCCGACAACACCGGGGAGCTGTTTTTT. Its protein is CASSQSPGPDNTGELFF.

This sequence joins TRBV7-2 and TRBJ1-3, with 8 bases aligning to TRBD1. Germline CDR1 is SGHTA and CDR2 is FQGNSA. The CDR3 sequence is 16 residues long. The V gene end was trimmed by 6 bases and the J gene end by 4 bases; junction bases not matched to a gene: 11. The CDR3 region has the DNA TGTGCCAGCAGACCCGGGACAGGAGGATTCGGAAACACCATATATTTT. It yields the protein CASRPGTGGFGNTIYF.

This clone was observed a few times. The CDR3 sequence is CASSQSSPGYYNSPLHF. CDR3 nucleotides: TGTGCCAGCAGCCAATCTTCCCCAGGGTACTATAATTCACCCCTCCACTTT. The chain is built from TRBV3-1 (or the pseudogene TRBV3-2) and TRBJ1-6, with D possibly matching TRBD1 (5 bases). Trimming took 2 bases from V and 3 from J, leaving 14 bases between them. The CDR3 covers 17 residues. Germline-derived CDR1 and CDR2 are LGHDT and YNNKEL (reference sequence).

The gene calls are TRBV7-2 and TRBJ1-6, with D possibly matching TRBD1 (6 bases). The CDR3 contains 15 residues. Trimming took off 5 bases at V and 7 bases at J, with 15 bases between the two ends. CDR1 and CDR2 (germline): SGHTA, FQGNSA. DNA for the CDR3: TGTGCCAGCAGCGTCGGGGGGGGCGAGAATTCACCCCTCCACTTT. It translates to CASSVGGGENSPLHF.

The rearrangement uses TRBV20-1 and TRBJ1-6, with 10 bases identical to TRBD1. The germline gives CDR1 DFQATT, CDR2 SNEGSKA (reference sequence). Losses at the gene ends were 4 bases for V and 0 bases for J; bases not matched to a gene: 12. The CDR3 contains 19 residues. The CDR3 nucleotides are TGCAGTGCTACTGAAAAGGCGGGACAGGGGAGCTCCTATAATTCACCCCTCCACTTT. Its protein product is CSATEKAGQGSSYNSPLHF.

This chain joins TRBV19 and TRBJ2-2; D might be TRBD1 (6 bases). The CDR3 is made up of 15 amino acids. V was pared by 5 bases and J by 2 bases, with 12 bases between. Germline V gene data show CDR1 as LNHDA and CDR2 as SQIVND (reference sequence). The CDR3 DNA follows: TGTGCCAGTAGTTCTTGGACAGAAAACACCGGGGAGCTGTTTTTT. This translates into CASSSWTENTGELFF. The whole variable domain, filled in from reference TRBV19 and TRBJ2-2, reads DGGITQSPKYLFRKEGQNVTLSCEQNLNHDAMYWYRQDPGQGLRLIYYSQIVNDFQKGDIAEGYSVSREKKESFPLTVTSAQKNPTAFYLCASSSWTENTGELFFGEGSRLTVL.

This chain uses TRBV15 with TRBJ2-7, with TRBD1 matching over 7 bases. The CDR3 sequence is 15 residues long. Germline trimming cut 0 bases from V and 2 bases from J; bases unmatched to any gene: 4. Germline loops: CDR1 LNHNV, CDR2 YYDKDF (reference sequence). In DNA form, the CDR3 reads TGTGCCACCAGCAGAGACCCCACAGGGGCCTACGAGCAGTACTTC. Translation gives CATSRDPTGAYEQYF.

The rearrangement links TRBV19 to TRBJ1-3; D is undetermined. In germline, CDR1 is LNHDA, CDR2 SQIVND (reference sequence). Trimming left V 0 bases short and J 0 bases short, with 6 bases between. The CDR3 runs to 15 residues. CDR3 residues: CASSIELSSGNTIYF. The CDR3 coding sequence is TGTGCCAGTAGTATAGAGTTGAGCTCTGGAAACACCATATATTTT.

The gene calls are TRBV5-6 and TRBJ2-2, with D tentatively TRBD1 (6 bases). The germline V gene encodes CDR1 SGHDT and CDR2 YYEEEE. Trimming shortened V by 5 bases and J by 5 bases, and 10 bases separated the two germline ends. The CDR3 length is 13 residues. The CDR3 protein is CASSYRATGELFF. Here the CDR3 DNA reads TGTGCCAGCAGTTACAGGGCGACCGGGGAGCTGTTTTTT.

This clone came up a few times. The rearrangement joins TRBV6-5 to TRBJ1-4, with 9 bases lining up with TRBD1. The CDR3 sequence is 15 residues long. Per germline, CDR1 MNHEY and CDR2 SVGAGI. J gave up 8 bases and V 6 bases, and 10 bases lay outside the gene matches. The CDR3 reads CASRIIQGAEEKLFF. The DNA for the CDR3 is TGTGCCAGCAGGATTATACAGGGGGCAGAGGAAAAACTGTTTTTT.

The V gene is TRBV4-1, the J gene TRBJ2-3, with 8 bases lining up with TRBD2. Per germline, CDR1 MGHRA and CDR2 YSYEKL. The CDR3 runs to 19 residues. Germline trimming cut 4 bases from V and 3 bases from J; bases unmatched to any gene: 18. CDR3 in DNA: TGCGCCAGCAGCCCTCAGGCCCATCTTAGCGGGGCGGGGACAGATACGCAGTATTTT. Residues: CASSPQAHLSGAGTDTQYF.

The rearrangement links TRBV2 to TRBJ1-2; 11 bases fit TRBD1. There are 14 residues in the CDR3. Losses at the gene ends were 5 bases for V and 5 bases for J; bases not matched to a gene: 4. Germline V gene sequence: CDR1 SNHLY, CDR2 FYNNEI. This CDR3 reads CASSRDRGEYGYTF. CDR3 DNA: TGTGCCAGCAGTAGGGACAGGGGGGAATATGGCTACACCTTC. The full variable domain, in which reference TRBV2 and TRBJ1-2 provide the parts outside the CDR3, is EPEVTQTPSHQVTQMGQEVILRCVPISNHLYFYWYRQILGQKVEFLVSFYNNEISEKSEIFDDQFSVERPDGSNFTLKIRSTKLEDSAMYFCASSRDRGEYGYTFGSGTRLTVV.